This T cell receptor (beta chain) emerged from a study of shared clonotypes between healthy human individuals. Looking at the study overall: For every donor, three CD4 naive, three CD4 memory, two CD8 naive and one CD8 memory plates were used.

Comment on this clone: What it recognizes is unknown.

Sorted subsets were amplified in replicate PCRs using 200 to 250 ng DNA, roughly 30,000 T cell genomes. Assay: immunoSEQ multiplex PCR; the TCRdb copy retains only in-frame clones and omits some. This sample has around 700,000 clones, with 92% found just once. Naive CD8 populations comprised CD45RO-negative cells positively selected for CCR7, excluding terminally differentiated effector memory CD45RA+ cells. Germline CDR1 SGHNT, CDR2 YYREEE (reference sequence). This CDR3 has 14 residues. V was cut by 2 bases and J by 2 bases, with 9 bases left in between. General study findings and limits: Only a few donors were included, so the genetic and exposure-history diversity represented was limited. Relative to their counterparts shared across all four donors, non-shared clonotypes exhibited diminished generation probabilities.

This TCR came from a man aged 30 to 45 in good health. Material: naive CD8+ T cells sorted from blood. The chain is built from TRBV5-4 and TRBJ2-3; weak D call: TRBD1 (6 bases). In nucleotides, the CDR3 is TGTGCCAGCAGCTTCCGGGACAACACAGATACGCAGTATTTT. Translated: CASSFRDNTDTQYF.